Below, one T cell receptor (beta chain) is given with its context. Its specificity is not known. This sample was taken from a study of T cell responses to AZD1222 COVID-19 vaccine. Study outcomes and limitations: The reported proportion of spike-specific TCRs targeting unmutated variant regions was nearly half. White British donors predominated, females outnumbered males, and clonal diversity was possibly underestimated. Compared with day 0, the breadth and depth of the Spike-specific TCR repertoire rose significantly after two doses of AZD1222.

Germline V gene data show CDR1 as ENHRY and CDR2 as SYGVKD. V was clipped by 8 bases and J by 0 bases; unmatched bases: 13. This CDR3 spans 19 amino acids. The repertoire was sequenced with immunoSEQ multiplex PCR; TCRdb's copy has only in-frame clones and lacks some. The sample has around 180,000 clones, around nine tenths seen once; the top ten hold 26%. Sample: peripheral blood, taken 28 days after the second AZD1222 dose. This chain connects TRBV10-3 to TRBJ2-2; 12 nucleotides agree with TRBD1. This clonotype was obtained from an adult who received the AZD1222 COVID-19 vaccine. CDR3 in amino acids: CAIPTRLGQGATNTGELFF. DNA of the CDR3: TGTGCCATCCCCACCCGCCTGGGACAGGGGGCCACGAACACCGGGGAGCTGTTTTTT.